This note documents a single T cell receptor (beta chain) sequence. The sample comes from a study of blood T cell repertoires in COVID-19. Trimming took 0 bases from V and 6 from J, leaving 11 bases between them. There are 14 residues in the CDR3. Germline loops: CDR1 SGDLS, CDR2 YYNGEE. TCRdb's copy holds only in-frame clones and misses some; the assay was immunoSEQ multiplex PCR. Among some 140,000 clones listed, around 83% were seen once. The chain couples TRBV9 to TRBJ2-3; D ambiguous. Source material: PBMCs or T cells enriched from blood (not recorded which). This TCR came from a man aged 25 to 40 who had recovered from COVID-19. The CDR3 sequence: CASSVVSRSDTQYF. In DNA form, the CDR3 reads TGTGCCAGCAGCGTAGTCTCACGTAGTGATACGCAGTATTTT.